Below are 25 T cell receptor beta chains sequenced from a single sample in a study of T cells in Graves' hyperthyroidism and ophthalmopathy. The CDR3 regions of TCR beta were amplified from RNA transcripts. The TCR CDR3 was amplified in a first-round RT-PCR using the HTBI primer set. A single record per CDR3 protein comes from TCRdb applying MiXCR to the multiplex PCR reads. The sample includes approximately 510,000 distinct CDR3 sequences, 46% of them seen just once. Sequences were obtained from peripheral blood or thyroid tissue (not recorded which). These receptors originate from an adult woman with Graves' disease, either hyperthyroidism or ophthalmopathy (not recorded which).

This clonotype was seen ten or more times. This chain connects TRBV7-9 to TRBJ1-2, with D perhaps matching TRBD1 (5 bases). CDR3 length: 15 amino acids. Germline values: CDR1 SEHNR, CDR2 FQNEAQ (reference sequence). Trimming took off 0 bases at V and 7 bases at J, with 15 bases between the two ends. This CDR3 reads CASSLAPTGLGGYTF. The DNA of the CDR3 is TGTGCCAGCAGCTTAGCCCCAACAGGTCTTGGTGGCTACACCTTC. Variable domain in full (rest from reference TRBV7-9 and TRBJ1-2): DTGVSQNPRHKITKRGQNVTFRCDPISEHNRLYWYRQTLGQGPEFLTYFQNEAQLEKSRLLSDRFSAERPKGSFSTLEIQRTEQGDSAMYLCASSLAPTGLGGYTFGSGTRLTVV.

This chain uses TRBV3-1 with TRBJ1-2; tentatively, D is TRBD1 (5 bases). V lost 0 bases and J lost 9, with 20 bases in between. This CDR3 has 16 residues. Germline V gives CDR1 LGHDT, CDR2 YNNKEL (reference sequence). CDR3 in amino acids: CASSQDFGTGYRSYTF. The CDR3 DNA follows: TGTGCCAGCAGCCAAGATTTCGGGACGGGCTATAGGAGCTACACCTTC.

The CDR3 DNA reads as TGTGCCAGCAGTTTAGCGGGGGGAACGAGGGTAGCTTTCTTT. Amino acid sequence: CASSLAGGTRVAFF. The genes are TRBV12-3 or TRBV12-4 and TRBJ1-1, with D perhaps TRBD1 (5 bases). Trimming stripped 0 bases from V and 10 bases from J, with 15 bases between. The CDR3 spans 14 residues.

This clonotype was recorded at least ten times. The chain links TRBV7-6 to TRBJ2-5; D might be TRBD1 or TRBD2, each matching 5 bases. The CDR3 has 14 amino acids. Germline assignment: CDR1 SGHVS and CDR2 FNYEAQ. V lost 1 base, J lost 1 base, and 7 bases lay in between. DNA of the CDR3: TGTGCCAGCAGCTTAGGGGGACCCCAAGAGACCCAGTACTTC. Encoded protein: CASSLGGPQETQYF.

The chain links TRBV7-8 to TRBJ2-7, with a weak D call TRBD2 (6 bases). The V end lost 0 bases, the J end lost 5 bases, and 11 bases lay between the germline ends. CDR1 and CDR2 (germline): SGHVS, FQNEAQ. This CDR3 is built from 14 residues. CDR3 loop: CASSLAEGRNEQYF. In DNA form, the CDR3 reads TGTGCCAGCAGCTTAGCGGAGGGCAGGAACGAGCAGTACTTC.

This clonotype was detected ten times or more. V is TRBV20-1 and J is TRBJ2-5; D not certain. CDR1 is DFQATT and CDR2 is SNEGSKA in the germline V gene (reference sequence). The CDR3 has 13 residues. V was pared by 3 bases and J by 5 bases, with 13 bases between. CDR3 DNA: TGCAGTGCTAGCCATGCCCAGAGGGAGACCCAGTACTTC. Protein: CSASHAQRETQYF.

For this clonotype: This CDR3 fails to terminate in the conserved phenylalanine or tryptophan, so it likely reflects a read error. The limits of the CDR3 on the DNA are not certain, so only TCRdb's listed CDR3 is given. The chain carries TRBV10-3 and TRBJ1-5. Germline V gene lookup returns CDR1 ENHRY and CDR2 SYGVKD. The CDR3 is 8 amino acids long, termini counted. CDR3 region: CAISDGSL.

This clonotype was found many times. The chain couples TRBV29-1 to TRBJ2-7; D is unclear. CDR1 and CDR2 (germline): SQVTM, ANQGSEA. Between the trimmed V and J ends, which lost 4 bases and 10 bases, there was a span of 14 bases. This CDR3 has 11 residues. DNA for the CDR3: TGCAGCGTTGGTATTGCGAGTTTACAGTACTTC. It yields the protein CSVGIASLQYF.

In nucleotides, the CDR3 is TGTGCCAGCAGCTTAGACAGGGGACCTGACGAAAAACTGTTTTTT. As protein: CASSLDRGPDEKLFF. The chain recombines TRBV7-6 with TRBJ1-4, with 7 bases fitting TRBD1. The CDR3 contains 15 residues. The ends lost 1 base at V and 8 bases at J; junction bases unmatched: 7. Germline CDR1 SGHVS, CDR2 FNYEAQ.

This clonotype was detected a few times. This chain links TRBV30 with TRBJ1-2; TRBD1 matches at 8 bases. Trimming cost V 4 bases and J 3 bases; bases outside gene matches: 1. The length of the CDR3 is 12 residues. Germline CDR1 and CDR2: GTSNPN and SVGIG (reference sequence). CDR3 sequence reads: CAWTGGDYGYTF. The CDR3 DNA is TGTGCCTGGACAGGGGGCGACTATGGCTACACCTTC.

As for this clonotype: The CDR3 ends on some other residue instead of the conserved phenylalanine or tryptophan, so this is likely a read error. This chain joins TRBV20-1 and TRBJ2-5, with 8 bases fitting TRBD1. The J call may be faulty, since TRBJ2-1 better matches the DNA end. This CDR3 is built from 15 residues. Germline-derived CDR1 and CDR2 are DFQATT and SNEGSKA (reference sequence). CDR3 protein: CSARRWTGRQETQFL. CDR3 sequence (DNA): TGCAGTGCTAGAAGGTGGACAGGGCGTCAAGAGACCCAGTTCCTC.

The rearrangement joins TRBV7-2 to TRBJ1-2; 10 bases match TRBD1. The CDR3 has 14 amino acids. From germline, CDR1 is SGHTA and CDR2 FQGNSA. Trimming took 3 bases from V and 6 from J; bases not matched to a gene: 4. CDR3 sequence: CASSLFGTGDGYTF. CDR3 in DNA: TGTGCCAGCAGCTTGTTCGGGACAGGGGATGGCTACACCTTC.

V gene TRBV2 combines with J gene TRBJ2-6, with D maybe TRBD1 (6 bases). The CDR3 is 15 amino acids. Trimming cost V 8 bases and J 4 bases, with 15 bases left between them. The germline CDR1 and CDR2 sequences are SNHLY and FYNNEI. The DNA for the CDR3 is TGTGCCAGCGGAACAGGGATCACCGGGGCCAACGTCCTGACTTTC. Its translation: CASGTGITGANVLTF.

V usage is TRBV24-1 and J usage is TRBJ1-5, with D tentatively TRBD1 (6 bases). Trimming cost V 6 bases and J 3 bases, with 11 bases left between them. Germline CDR1 and CDR2: KGHDR and SFDVKD. The CDR3 is 14 residues long. The CDR3 DNA sequence: TGTGCCACCAGTATACAGGGAACCAATCAGCCCCAGCATTTT. Protein: CATSIQGTNQPQHF.

This clonotype was counted at least ten times. The chain has TRBV20-1 and TRBJ2-7, with 11 bases aligning to TRBD2. This CDR3 has 15 amino acids. Germline V lookup: CDR1 DFQATT, CDR2 SNEGSKA (reference sequence). Germline trimming cut 3 bases from V and 6 bases from J; bases unmatched to any gene: 10. The CDR3: CSASYSGRALGEQYF. The CDR3 DNA reads as TGCAGTGCTAGCTATAGCGGGAGGGCCTTGGGCGAGCAGTACTTC.

The genes are TRBV11-2 and TRBJ2-7, with TRBD1 matching over 7 bases. With V trimmed by 5 bases and J by 4 bases, 17 bases remained unmatched. From germline, CDR1 is SGHAT and CDR2 FQNNGV. The CDR3 length is 17 residues. The CDR3 loop reads CASSQFSGRDRAYEQYF. CDR3 DNA sequence: TGTGCCAGCAGCCAATTCTCGGGCCGGGACAGAGCTTACGAGCAGTACTTC.

The chain employs TRBV29-1 and TRBJ2-5; D is tentatively TRBD1 or TRBD2 (5 bases each). The CDR3 extends over 17 amino acids. Trimming left V 7 bases short and J 5 bases short, with 29 bases between. Germline lookup yields CDR1 SQVTM and CDR2 ANQGSEA. This CDR3 is CSGGPWGSHPGRETQYF. The CDR3 DNA reads as TGCAGCGGGGGACCTTGGGGCAGTCACCCAGGGCGGGAGACCCAGTACTTC.

About this clonotype itself: This may come from a read error, since a much larger clone is one base off. The V gene is TRBV27, the J gene TRBJ1-4; possible D gene TRBD1, 6 bases. The CDR3 totals 15 residues. V was clipped by 10 bases and J by 4 bases, with 19 bases between them. Germline CDR1 is MNHEY and CDR2 is SMNVEV (reference sequence). The CDR3 coding sequence is TGTGCCAACAGCGGGAGCGGGGGCGGTAATGAAAAACTGTTTTTT. The encoded protein is CANSGSGGGNEKLFF.

The rearrangement links TRBV20-1 to TRBJ1-5; the D gene is possibly TRBD1 (6 bases). CDR3 length equals 13 residues. Per germline, CDR1 DFQATT and CDR2 SNEGSKA (reference sequence). V was cut by 7 bases and J by 9 bases, with 19 bases left in between. CDR3 loop: CSVKGGAERPQHF. The CDR3 bases are TGCAGTGTCAAAGGGGGGGCGGAGCGGCCCCAGCATTTT.

In this sample, this clonotype turned up many times. The rearrangement uses TRBV24-1 and TRBJ2-5; 15 bases line up with TRBD2. Germline V CDR1 and CDR2: KGHDR, SFDVKD. The CDR3 contains 16 residues. V trimming: 4 bases; J trimming: 4 bases; junction bases outside the gene matches: 3. CDR3 loop: CATSDQGLAGGETQYF. The DNA for the CDR3 is TGTGCCACCAGTGACCAGGGACTAGCGGGAGGAGAGACCCAGTACTTC.

This clonotype has ten or more counts. The CDR3 here is CASSLAGISGEKLFF. In DNA form, the CDR3 reads TGTGCCAGCAGCTTAGCGGGGATCTCAGGGGAAAAACTGTTTTTT. This sequence joins TRBV7-2 and TRBJ1-4; D may be TRBD1 (5 bases). With 0 bases removed from V and 8 bases from J, the gap between germline ends came to 13 bases. Germline values: CDR1 SGHTA, CDR2 FQGNSA. The CDR3 is made up of 15 amino acids.

This clonotype occurred once. In nucleotides, the CDR3 is TGCAGTGCTTCTAGCGGGGAAGACAATGAGCAGTTCTTC. This sequence encodes CSASSGEDNEQFF. The J gene is TRBJ2-1, the V gene TRBV20-1; TRBD2 aligns across 9 bases. The CDR3 loop spans 13 amino acids. The V gene's germline CDR1 is DFQATT and CDR2 SNEGSKA (reference sequence). J gave up 5 bases and V 5 bases, and 4 bases lay outside the gene matches.

There are many counts of this clonotype. The chain joins TRBV5-1 to TRBJ2-2; D not resolved. V was pared by 3 bases and J by 4 bases, with 10 bases between. CDR3 size: 14 residues. The germline CDR1 and CDR2 sequences are SGHRS and YFSETQ. In nucleotides, the CDR3 is TGCGCCAGCAGCTCTCTGGACGGCACCGGGGAGCTGTTTTTT. Its translation is CASSSLDGTGELFF.

This clonotype was found many times. The V and J genes are TRBV4-1 and TRBJ1-6, with D uncertain. Trimming took 8 bases from V and 8 from J, leaving 10 bases between them. This CDR3 has 12 residues. Germline lookup yields CDR1 MGHRA and CDR2 YSYEKL. Here the CDR3 reads CASGFPYSPLHF. The CDR3 DNA reads as TGCGCCAGCGGGTTTCCCTATTCACCCCTCCACTTT.

The chain links TRBV11-2 to TRBJ1-1; D may be TRBD1 (6 bases). Trimming took 11 bases from V and 5 from J, leaving 12 bases between them. Germline V gene sequence: CDR1 SGHAT, CDR2 FQNNGV. This CDR3 spans 11 amino acids. The CDR3 DNA is TGTGCCCAAGGGAGGGGGACTGAAGCTTTCTTT. Translating it yields CAQGRGTEAFF.